This T cell receptor (beta chain) was identified in a study of shared clonotypes between healthy human individuals. As for the study in general: CD8 memory received one plate per donor, CD8 naive two, CD4 memory three and CD4 naive three.

Overall study results and limits: Genetic and exposure-history diversity was limited by the few donors. The study generally estimated greater richness for naive than memory subsets.

Naive CD8 cells lacked CD45RO, underwent positive selection for CCR7 and left out terminally differentiated effector memory CD45RA+ cells. A word on this clone: The antigen remains undetermined.

The assay was run at deep level. Method: immunoSEQ multiplex PCR; TCRdb's copy keeps in-frame clones and lacks some. The sample has more than 500,000 clones, roughly 95% seen once. The material sequenced was naive CD8+ T cells sorted from blood. This sequence was found in a woman aged 25 to 39 in good health.

CDR3 DNA: TGTGCCAGCAGCTTTGGACTAACGGCCGAGCAGTACTTC. Its translation: CASSFGLTAEQYF. The V gene is TRBV5-6, the J gene TRBJ2-7, with D possibly being TRBD2 (6 bases). CDR1 and CDR2 (germline): SGHDT, YYEEEE. The CDR3 has 13 amino acids. The V and J ends lost 2 bases and 6 bases respectively, with 12 bases between them.